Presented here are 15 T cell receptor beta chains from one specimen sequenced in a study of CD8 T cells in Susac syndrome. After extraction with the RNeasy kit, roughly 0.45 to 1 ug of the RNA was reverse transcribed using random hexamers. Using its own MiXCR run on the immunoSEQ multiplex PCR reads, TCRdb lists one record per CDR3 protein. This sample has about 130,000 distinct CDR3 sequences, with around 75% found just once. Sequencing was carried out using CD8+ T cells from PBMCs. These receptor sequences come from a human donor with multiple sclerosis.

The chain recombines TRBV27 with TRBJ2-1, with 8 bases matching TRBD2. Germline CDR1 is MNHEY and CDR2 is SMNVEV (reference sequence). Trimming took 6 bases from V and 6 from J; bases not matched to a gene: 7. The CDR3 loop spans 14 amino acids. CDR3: CASRPGGIVNEQFF. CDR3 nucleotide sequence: TGTGCCAGCAGACCGGGGGGGATCGTCAATGAGCAGTTCTTC.

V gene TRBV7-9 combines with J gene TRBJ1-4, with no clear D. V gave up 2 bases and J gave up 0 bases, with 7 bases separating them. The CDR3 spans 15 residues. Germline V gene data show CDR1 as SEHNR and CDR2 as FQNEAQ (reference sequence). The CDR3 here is CASSLRGATNEKLFF. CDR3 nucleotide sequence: TGTGCCAGCAGCTTAAGAGGTGCAACTAATGAAAAACTGTTTTTT.

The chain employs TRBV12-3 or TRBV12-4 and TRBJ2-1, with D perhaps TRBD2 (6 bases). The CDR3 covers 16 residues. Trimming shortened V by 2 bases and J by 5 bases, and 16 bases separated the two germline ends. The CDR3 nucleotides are TGTGCCAGCAGTTTAAGGCGGCGGGATCTGAACAATGAGCAGTTCTTC. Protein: CASSLRRRDLNNEQFF.

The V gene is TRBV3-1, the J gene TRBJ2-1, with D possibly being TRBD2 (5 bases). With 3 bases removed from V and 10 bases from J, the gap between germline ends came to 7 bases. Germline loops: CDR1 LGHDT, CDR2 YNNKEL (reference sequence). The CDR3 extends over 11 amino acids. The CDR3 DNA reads TGTGCCAGCAGCCAGCCGGGGGAGCAGTTCTTC. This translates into CASSQPGEQFF.

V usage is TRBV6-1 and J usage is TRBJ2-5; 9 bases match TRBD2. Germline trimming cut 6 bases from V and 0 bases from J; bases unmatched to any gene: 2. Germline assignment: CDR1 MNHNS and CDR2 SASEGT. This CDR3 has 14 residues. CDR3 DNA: TGTGCCAGCAGAGGACTAGCGAACCAAGAGACCCAGTACTTC. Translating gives CASRGLANQETQYF.

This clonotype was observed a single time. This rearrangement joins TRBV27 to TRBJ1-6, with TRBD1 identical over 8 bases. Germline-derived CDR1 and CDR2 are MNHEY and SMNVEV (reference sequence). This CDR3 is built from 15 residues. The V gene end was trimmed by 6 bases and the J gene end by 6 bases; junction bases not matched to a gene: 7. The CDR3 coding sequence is TGTGCCAGCAGCCCCAGGGGGCCGTTTAATTCACCCCTCCACTTT. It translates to CASSPRGPFNSPLHF.

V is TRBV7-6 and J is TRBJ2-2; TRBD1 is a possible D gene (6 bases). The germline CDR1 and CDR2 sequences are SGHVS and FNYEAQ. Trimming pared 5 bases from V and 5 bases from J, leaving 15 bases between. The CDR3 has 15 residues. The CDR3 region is CASSQRGSGTGELFF. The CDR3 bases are TGTGCCAGCAGCCAAAGGGGGTCAGGGACCGGGGAGCTGTTTTTT.

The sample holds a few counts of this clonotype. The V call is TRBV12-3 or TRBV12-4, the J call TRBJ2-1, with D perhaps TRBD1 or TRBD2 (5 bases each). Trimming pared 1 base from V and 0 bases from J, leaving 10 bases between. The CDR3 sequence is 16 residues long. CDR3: CASSLGGISSYNEQFF. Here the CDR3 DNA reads TGTGCCAGCAGTTTAGGGGGGATTAGCTCCTACAATGAGCAGTTCTTC.

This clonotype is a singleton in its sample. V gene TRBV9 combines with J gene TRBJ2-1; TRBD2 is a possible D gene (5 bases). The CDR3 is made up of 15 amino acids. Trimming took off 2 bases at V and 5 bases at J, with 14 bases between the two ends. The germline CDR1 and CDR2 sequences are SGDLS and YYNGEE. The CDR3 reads CASSVFSERDNEQFF. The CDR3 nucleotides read TGTGCCAGCAGCGTGTTTAGCGAAAGGGACAATGAGCAGTTCTTC.

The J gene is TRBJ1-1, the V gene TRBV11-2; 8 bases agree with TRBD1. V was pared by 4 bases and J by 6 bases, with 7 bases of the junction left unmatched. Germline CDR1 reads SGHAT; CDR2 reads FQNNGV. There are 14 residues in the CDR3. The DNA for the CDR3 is TGTGCCAGCAGCTCAACAGGGGGACACGCTGAAGCTTTCTTT. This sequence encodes CASSSTGGHAEAFF.

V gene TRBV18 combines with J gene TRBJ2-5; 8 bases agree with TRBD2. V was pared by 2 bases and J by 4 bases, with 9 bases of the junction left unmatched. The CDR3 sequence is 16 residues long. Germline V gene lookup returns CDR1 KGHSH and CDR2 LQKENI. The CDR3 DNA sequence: TGTGCCAGCTCACCATACAAGCGGGAGTATGGAGAGACCCAGTACTTC. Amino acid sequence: CASSPYKREYGETQYF.

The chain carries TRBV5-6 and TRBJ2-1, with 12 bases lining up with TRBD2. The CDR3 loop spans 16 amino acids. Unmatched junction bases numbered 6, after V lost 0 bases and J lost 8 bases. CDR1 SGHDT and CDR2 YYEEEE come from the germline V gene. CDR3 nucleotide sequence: TGTGCCAGCAGCTTGGAACTAGCGGGGGGCGAGGATGAGCAGTTCTTC. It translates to CASSLELAGGEDEQFF.

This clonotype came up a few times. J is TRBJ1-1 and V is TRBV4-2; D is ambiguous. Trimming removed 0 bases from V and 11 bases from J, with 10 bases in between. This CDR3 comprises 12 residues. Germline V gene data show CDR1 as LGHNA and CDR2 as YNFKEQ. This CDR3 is CASSQDSAAAFF. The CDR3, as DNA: TGTGCCAGCAGCCAAGATTCGGCAGCGGCTTTCTTT.

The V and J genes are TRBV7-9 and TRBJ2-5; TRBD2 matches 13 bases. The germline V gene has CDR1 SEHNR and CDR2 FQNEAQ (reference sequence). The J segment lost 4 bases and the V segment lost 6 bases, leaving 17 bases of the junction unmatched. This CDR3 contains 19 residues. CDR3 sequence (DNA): TGTGCCAGCAGTCAATACCGGACTAGCGGGAGCGGCATCACAGAGACCCAGTACTTC. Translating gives CASSQYRTSGSGITETQYF.

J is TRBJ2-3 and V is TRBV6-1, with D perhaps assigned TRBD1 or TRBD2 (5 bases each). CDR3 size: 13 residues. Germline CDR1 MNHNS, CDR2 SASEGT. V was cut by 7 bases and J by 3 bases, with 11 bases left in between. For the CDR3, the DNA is TGTGCCAGCAACGGCAGGGAGACAGATACGCAGTATTTT. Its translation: CASNGRETDTQYF.